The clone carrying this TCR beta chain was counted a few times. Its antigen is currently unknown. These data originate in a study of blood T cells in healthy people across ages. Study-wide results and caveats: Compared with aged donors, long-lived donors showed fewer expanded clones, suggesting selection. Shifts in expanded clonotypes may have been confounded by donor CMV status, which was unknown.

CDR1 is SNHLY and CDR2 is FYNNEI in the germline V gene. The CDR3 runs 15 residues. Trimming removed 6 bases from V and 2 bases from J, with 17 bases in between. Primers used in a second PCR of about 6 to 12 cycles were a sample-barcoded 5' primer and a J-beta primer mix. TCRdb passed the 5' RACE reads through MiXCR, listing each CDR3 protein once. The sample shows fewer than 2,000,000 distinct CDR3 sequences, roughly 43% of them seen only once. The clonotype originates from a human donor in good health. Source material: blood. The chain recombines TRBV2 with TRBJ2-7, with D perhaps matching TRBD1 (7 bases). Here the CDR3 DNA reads TGTGCCAGCAGGGCGGGACAGACCACGACCTACGAGCAGTACTTC. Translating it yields CASRAGQTTTYEQYF.